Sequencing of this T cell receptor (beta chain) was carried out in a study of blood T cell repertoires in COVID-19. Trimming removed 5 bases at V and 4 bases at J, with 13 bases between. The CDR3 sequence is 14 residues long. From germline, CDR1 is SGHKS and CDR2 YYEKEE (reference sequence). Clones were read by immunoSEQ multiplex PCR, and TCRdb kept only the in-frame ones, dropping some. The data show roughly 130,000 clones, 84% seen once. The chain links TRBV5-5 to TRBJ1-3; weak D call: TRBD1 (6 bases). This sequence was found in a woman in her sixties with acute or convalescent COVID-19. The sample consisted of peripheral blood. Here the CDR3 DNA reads TGTGCCAGCAGTTACAGGGATTTCGGAAACACCATATATTTT. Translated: CASSYRDFGNTIYF.